This passage covers 8 T cell receptor beta chains from one sample sequenced in a study of vaccination and CD4 T cells after COVID-19. The study sequenced cultured CD4+ T cell DNA using the Oncomine TCR Beta short-read assay. TCRdb re-called the PCR reads through MiXCR, storing one row per CDR3 protein. This sample carries tens of thousands of distinct CDR3 sequences, approximately 29% of them seen once, and the ten largest clones take about 10%. These receptors lack a known antigen. Time point given: late sampling 161 to 241 days after vaccination in three convalescent patients. Treatment indicated: roughly ten-day PBMC culture with coronavirus spike peptide pools or control peptides (ViraFEST assay). Specimen: CD4+ T cells from blood, cultured in vitro, collected about 7 months after SARS-CoV-2 vaccination. The source is a human donor who had recovered from COVID-19.

This clonotype was seen a few times. The V and J genes are TRBV5-4 and TRBJ2-3, with D perhaps being TRBD1 or TRBD2 (5 bases each). Germline loops: CDR1 SGHNT, CDR2 YYREEE (reference sequence). With 1 base removed from V and 6 bases from J, the gap between germline ends came to 15 bases. The CDR3 sequence is 15 residues long. Here the CDR3 reads CASSLTTGAVDTQYF. CDR3 sequence (DNA): TGTGCCAGCAGCTTGACCACCGGGGCCGTGGATACGCAGTATTTT.

This clonotype is medium-sized (0.01 to 0.1%) by share. The rearrangement uses TRBV7-6 and TRBJ1-5, with D possibly TRBD1 on 5 matching bases. Per the germline V gene, CDR1 is SGHVS and CDR2 is FNYEAQ. Trimming removed 1 base at V and 2 bases at J, with 12 bases between. This CDR3 comprises 16 residues. The CDR3 sequence is CASSLGQGLGNQPQHF. The CDR3 region has the DNA TGTGCCAGCAGCTTAGGTCAGGGTCTGGGCAATCAGCCCCAGCATTTT.

Judged by abundance, this clonotype is medium-sized. The chain joins TRBV7-3 to TRBJ2-3; 12 bases are shared with TRBD2. This CDR3 region has 16 residues. The trim removed 2 bases at V and 0 bases at J, leaving 0 bases unmatched. Germline loops: CDR1 SGHTA, CDR2 FQGTGA. CDR3 bases: TGTGCCAGCAGCTTAGGACTAGCGGGAAGCACAGATACGCAGTATTTT. It codes for CASSLGLAGSTDTQYF. The entire variable domain, with the rest obtained from reference TRBV7-3 and TRBJ2-3, is as follows: GAGVSQTPSNKVTEKGKYVELRCDPISGHTALYWYRQSLGQGPEFLIYFQGTGAADDSGLPNDRFFAVRPEGSVSTLKIQRTERGDSAVYLCASSLGLAGSTDTQYFGPGTRLTVL.

In its sample, this clonotype was seen a few times. The rearrangement links TRBV15 to TRBJ2-3; 8 nucleotides agree with TRBD1. The V segment lost 4 bases and the J segment 2 bases; nucleotides outside the gene matches: 8. This CDR3 is built from 16 residues. Germline V CDR1 and CDR2: LNHNV, YYDKDF (reference sequence). The CDR3 here is CATSKFRGRDTDTQYF. CDR3 in DNA: TGTGCCACCAGCAAATTCAGGGGGCGCGACACAGATACGCAGTATTTT.

This clonotype was detected a few times. The chain joins TRBV20-1 to TRBJ2-3, with D hard to call. Between the trimmed V and J ends, which lost 0 bases and 3 bases, there was a span of 16 bases. Germline CDR1 DFQATT, CDR2 SNEGSKA (reference sequence). This CDR3 is built from 16 residues. The CDR3 loop reads CSARDLVGHETDTQYF. CDR3 in DNA: TGCAGTGCTAGAGATCTGGTGGGTCACGAGACAGATACGCAGTATTTT.

The chain is built from TRBV6-1 and TRBJ2-7; TRBD2 aligns across 9 bases. The CDR3 spans 17 residues. CDR1 is MNHNS and CDR2 is SASEGT in the germline V gene. With V trimmed by 5 bases and J by 5 bases, 16 bases remained unmatched. CDR3 loop: CASSKQGLAGASDEQYF. CDR3 DNA: TGTGCCAGCAGTAAACAGGGTTTAGCGGGAGCATCGGACGAGCAGTACTTC.

The CDR3 DNA follows: TGTGCCAGCAGCTCGACTAGCGTACAAGAGACCCAGTACTTC. This gives the protein CASSSTSVQETQYF. The chain combines TRBV7-6 with TRBJ2-5, with 8 bases identical to TRBD2. Germline V lookup: CDR1 SGHVS, CDR2 FNYEAQ. The CDR3 covers 14 residues. The J segment lost 2 bases and the V segment lost 4 bases, leaving 3 bases of the junction unmatched.

J is TRBJ2-7 and V is TRBV20-1, with D possibly TRBD2 on 6 matching bases. The germline CDR1 and CDR2 sequences are DFQATT and SNEGSKA (reference sequence). The V and J ends lost 4 bases and 6 bases respectively, with 13 bases between them. The CDR3 has 12 residues. The CDR3 nucleotides are TGCAGTGCTATAGGGGAGGTTACCGAGCAGTACTTC. Its translation is CSAIGEVTEQYF.